This T cell receptor beta chain was retrieved from a study of blood T cell repertoires in COVID-19. Looking at the study overall: The United States, Italy and Spain were the sources of the acute and convalescent COVID-19 samples. The cDNA or gDNA used as material had been derived from T cells, B-cell-depleted T cells, or PBMCs.

The CDR3 has 18 amino acids. From germline, CDR1 is LNHDA and CDR2 SQIVND (reference sequence). Trimming removed 7 bases from V and 4 bases from J, with 28 bases in between. Original handling: Nucleated cell number was recorded as an estimate derived from reference gene primer amplification. Profiled with immunoSEQ multiplex PCR; TCRdb holds only in-frame clones, not every one. V, J and clone size reflect that table, while D and trimming were determined from the DNA. The table records 130,000 to 150,000 clones, around 85% of them present only once. The Seattle site enrolled patients during active infection and followed them longitudinally.

The sequencing input was peripheral blood. This TCR was sampled from a woman in her sixties with COVID-19, enrolled during active disease. This chain uses TRBV19 with TRBJ1-1, with a possible D match to TRBD1 (5 bases). In DNA, the CDR3 is TGTGCCAGTAACCTTATATTCCCCAGGGCAGGGCCGGGCACTGAAGCTTTCTTT. Protein product: CASNLIFPRAGPGTEAFF.